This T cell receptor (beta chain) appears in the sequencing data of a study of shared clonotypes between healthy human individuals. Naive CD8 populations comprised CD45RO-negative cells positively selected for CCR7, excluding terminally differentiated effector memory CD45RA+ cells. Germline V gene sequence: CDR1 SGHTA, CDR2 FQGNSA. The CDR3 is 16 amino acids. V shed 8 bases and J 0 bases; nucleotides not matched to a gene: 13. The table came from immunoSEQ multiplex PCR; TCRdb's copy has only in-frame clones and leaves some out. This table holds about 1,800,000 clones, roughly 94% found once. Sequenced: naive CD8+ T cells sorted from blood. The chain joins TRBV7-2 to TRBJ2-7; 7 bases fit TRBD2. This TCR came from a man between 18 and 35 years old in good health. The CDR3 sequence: CASSRGFRGDSYEQYF. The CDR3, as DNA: TGTGCCAGCTCAAGGGGTTTCCGGGGGGACTCCTACGAGCAGTACTTC.